This T cell receptor beta chain was sequenced for a study of beta chain features in type 1 diabetes. Study outcomes and limitations: All four CD4+ subsets from Type 1 diabetes patients carried moderately but significantly shorter TCRB CDR3s. More deletions and fewer insertions at VDJ junctions were seen in type 1 diabetes patients. Any HLA-type effect on TCRB rearrangement remained unresolved here.

As to this clone: Its specificity is not known.

Donors underwent one heparinised blood draw, about 120 mL on average. In all sorted populations, purity surpassed 95%. Per germline, CDR1 MDHEN and CDR2 SYDVKM. The CDR3 sequence is 13 residues long. Expressed TCRB transcripts were sequenced, since all the RNA that had been isolated was reverse transcribed. Only in-frame clones appear in the TCRdb table, and some are missing; sequencing was by immunoSEQ multiplex PCR. This table has some 150,000 clones, about an eighth appearing once. The sequence was obtained from a man younger than 30 with type 1 diabetes. Sequencing used central memory CD4+ T cells from blood. V usage is TRBV28 and J usage is TRBJ2-6; tentatively, D is TRBD2 (5 bases). The CDR3 protein is CAIRDSGANVLTF. In DNA, the CDR3 is TGTGCTATCCGGGACTCTGGGGCCAACGTCCTGACTTTC.